Sequencing of this TCR beta chain was carried out in a study of neoadjuvant nivolumab and ipilimumab in lung cancer (dated by TCRdb to between 2020 and 2021). Some background on the complete study: Nivolumab was given at 3 mg/kg intravenously on days 1, 15 and 29, and the combination arm added ipilimumab 1 mg/kg on day 1 only. Of the roughly 45 patients with operable NSCLC treated in the trial, approximately 23 were randomized to nivolumab monotherapy and approximately 21 to nivolumab plus ipilimumab. For each study arm, the primary endpoint of the trial was the rate of major pathologic response (MPR) in the intention-to-treat population. TCR repertoires were compared between pretherapy (baseline) peripheral blood and tumors resected at surgery after neoadjuvant immune checkpoint blockade. Matched pretherapy and resected tumor pairs were analyzed for seven patients: four treated with nivolumab and three with nivolumab plus ipilimumab. Overall study outcomes, separate from this receptor: Resected tumors had greater TCR richness and clonality than tumor-adjacent uninvolved lung, and increases were observed in more dual-therapy-treated tumors. No significant correlation was found between TCR clonality and pathologic tumor regression, and only a single major-pathologic-response sample was available for the analysis of TCR clonality versus pathologic tumor regression. TCR sequencing was performed in a small number of samples. From pretherapy to surgery, tumor T-cell richness and clonality went up in three of three dual-therapy tumors, versus only two of four nivolumab-treated tumors. A positive correlation was observed between pretherapy blood TCR richness and richness in tumors resected after neoadjuvant therapy (Spearman R = 0.82).

What the time point label conveys for this sample: pretherapy, before neoadjuvant immune checkpoint inhibitors. The samples were obtained from NEOSTAR, a phase 2 randomized trial that tested neoadjuvant nivolumab or nivolumab plus ipilimumab, followed by surgery, in operable NSCLC. The germline V gene gives CDR1 as ENHRY and CDR2 as SYGVKD. Trimming removed 2 bases from V and 1 base from J, leaving 8 bases between the germline ends. Taken from cysteine to phenylalanine, the CDR3 has 14 residues. Only the CDR3 DNA stays, 42 bases, in frame from base 1. Libraries were constructed by the immunoSEQ multiplex PCR assay. The study's own analysis went as follows. Richness and clonality were used to summarize the repertoires, and clones that significantly expanded or contracted between pre- and post-therapy samples were identified. In its TCRdb copy, this immuneACCESS table keeps in-frame sequences only and misses some clones. Where compared with another copy, unresolved V genes explain less than half of these, and the others have no known cause. That table gives V, J and clone size, and the DNA gave D and trimming. In all, the sample holds 8,000 to 10,000 clones, and approximately 85% of those were seen once. Approximately 3.8% of the sample rests with the top ten.

Worth noting for this clone: Its cognate antigen has yet to be identified. No base quality values were provided; no much bigger clone lies one nucleotide off.

The clonotype originates from an adult with non-small cell lung cancer. The V gene is TRBV10-3 and the J gene is TRBJ2-5; TRBD1 is perhaps the D gene, given 6 matching bases. The material sequenced was peripheral blood, taken before neoadjuvant nivolumab, alone or with ipilimumab. The CDR3 corresponds to CAISETGRQETQYF. DNA sequence: TGTGCCATCAGTGAGACAGGGCGCCAAGAGACCCAGTACTTC.